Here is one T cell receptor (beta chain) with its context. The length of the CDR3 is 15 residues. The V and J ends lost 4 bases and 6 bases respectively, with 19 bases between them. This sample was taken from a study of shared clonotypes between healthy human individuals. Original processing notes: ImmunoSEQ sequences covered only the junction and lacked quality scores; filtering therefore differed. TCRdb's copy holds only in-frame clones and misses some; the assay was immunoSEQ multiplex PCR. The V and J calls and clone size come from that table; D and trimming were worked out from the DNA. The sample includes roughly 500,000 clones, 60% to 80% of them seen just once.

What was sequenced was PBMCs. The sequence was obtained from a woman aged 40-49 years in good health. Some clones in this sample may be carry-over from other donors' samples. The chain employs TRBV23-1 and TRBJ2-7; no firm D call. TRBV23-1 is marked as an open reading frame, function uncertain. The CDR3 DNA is TGCGCCAGCAGTCTCTCGGACCGAGGCCAGTCCGAGCAGTACTTC. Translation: CASSLSDRGQSEQYF.